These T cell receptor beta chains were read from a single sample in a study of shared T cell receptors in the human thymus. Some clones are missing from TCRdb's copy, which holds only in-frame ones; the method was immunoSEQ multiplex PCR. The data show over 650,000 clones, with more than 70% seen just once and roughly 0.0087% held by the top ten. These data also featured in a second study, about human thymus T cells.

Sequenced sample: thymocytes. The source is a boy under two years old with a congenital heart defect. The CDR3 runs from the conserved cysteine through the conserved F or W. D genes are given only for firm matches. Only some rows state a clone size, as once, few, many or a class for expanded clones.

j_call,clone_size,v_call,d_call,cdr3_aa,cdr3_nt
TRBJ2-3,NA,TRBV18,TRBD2,CASSPGLAGVFTDTQYF,TGTGCCAGCTCACCCGGACTAGCGGGAGTCTTCACAGATACGCAGTATTTT
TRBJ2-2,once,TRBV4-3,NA,CASSQSYKPDRANTGELFF,TGCGCCAGCAGCCAATCCTACAAGCCCGACAGAGCGAACACCGGGGAGCTGTTTTTT
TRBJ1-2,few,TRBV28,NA,CASSFEGVYRYGYTF,TGTGCCAGCAGTTTTGAAGGGGTCTACCGCTATGGCTACACCTTC
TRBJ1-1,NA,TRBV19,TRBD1,CASRVGTGQPVNAEAFF,TGTGCCAGTAGAGTGGGGACGGGACAGCCTGTTAACGCTGAAGCTTTCTTT
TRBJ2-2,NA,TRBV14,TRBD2,CASSPPPRAGGRRKNGELFF,TGTGCCAGCAGCCCTCCCCCTAGAGCGGGGGGAAGGAGAAAAAACGGGGAGCTGTTTTTT
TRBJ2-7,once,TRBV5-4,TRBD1,CASSRRRDRGLPSYEQYF,TGTGCCAGCAGCCGCCGCCGGGACAGGGGGCTTCCCTCCTACGAGCAGTACTTC
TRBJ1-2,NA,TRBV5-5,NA,CASRLGGAYGYTF,TGTGCCAGCCGACTCGGGGGGGCCTATGGCTACACCTTC
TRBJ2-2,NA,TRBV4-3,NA,CASSQNAGRGYTGELFF,TGCGCCAGCAGCCAAAACGCGGGGCGGGGCTACACCGGGGAGCTGTTTTTT
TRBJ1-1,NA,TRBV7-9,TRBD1,CASSLALQGMNTEAFF,TGTGCCAGCAGCTTAGCCCTACAGGGGATGAACACTGAAGCTTTCTTT
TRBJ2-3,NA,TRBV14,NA,CASSQKTRYTDTQYF,TGTGCCAGCAGCCAAAAGACTAGATACACAGATACGCAGTATTTT
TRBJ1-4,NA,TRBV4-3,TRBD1,CASSQRGTGGKLFF,TGCGCCAGCAGCCAAAGGGGGACAGGAGGAAAACTGTTTTTT
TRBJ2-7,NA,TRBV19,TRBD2,CASSISGLAYYEQYF,TGTGCCAGTAGTATTTCAGGACTAGCGTACTACGAGCAGTACTTC
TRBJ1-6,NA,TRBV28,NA,CASIPPKAAPGPLHF,TGTGCCAGCATCCCCCCAAAGGCGGCCCCTGGACCCCTCCACTTT
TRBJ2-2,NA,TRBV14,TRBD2,CASSRAGGRFTGELFF,TGTGCCAGCAGCCGAGCGGGAGGGCGTTTTACCGGGGAGCTGTTTTTT
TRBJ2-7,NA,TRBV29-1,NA,CSVCLSYEQYF,TGCAGCGTTTGTCTCTCCTACGAGCAGTACTTC
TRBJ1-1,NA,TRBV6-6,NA,CASNDSLFEAFF,TGTGCCAGCAACGACAGCCTCTTTGAAGCTTTCTTT
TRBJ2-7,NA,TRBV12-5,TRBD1,CASGLETGTYEQYF,TGTGCTAGTGGTTTGGAGACAGGGACCTACGAGCAGTACTTC
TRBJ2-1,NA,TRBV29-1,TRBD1,CSVDRGQGFDEQFF,TGCAGCGTTGATAGGGGACAGGGGTTTGATGAGCAGTTCTTC
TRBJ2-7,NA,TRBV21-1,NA,CASSKDGGEEGYEQYF,TGTGCCAGCAGCAAAGACGGAGGGGAGGAAGGATACGAGCAGTACTTC
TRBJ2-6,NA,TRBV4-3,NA,CASSQDVRDSWISGANVLTF,TGCGCCAGCAGCCAAGATGTGAGAGACAGCTGGATCTCTGGGGCCAACGTCCTGACTTTC
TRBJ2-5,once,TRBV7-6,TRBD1,CASSLNSGQGFQETQYF,TGTGCCAGCAGCTTAAATTCCGGACAGGGGTTTCAAGAGACCCAGTACTTC
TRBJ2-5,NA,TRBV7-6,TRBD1,CASSLVRTGEQETQYF,TGTGCCAGCAGCTTAGTTAGGACAGGGGAACAAGAGACCCAGTACTTC
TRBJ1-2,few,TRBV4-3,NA,CASSPSPTGFSYGYTF,TGCGCCAGCAGCCCCAGCCCCACAGGGTTTAGCTATGGCTACACCTTC
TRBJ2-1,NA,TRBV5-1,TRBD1,CASSLEGGDRGRANEQFF,TGCGCCAGCAGCTTGGAGGGGGGGGACAGGGGTCGAGCGAACGAGCAGTTCTTC
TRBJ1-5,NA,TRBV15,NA,CATSRDFIRRDSNQPQHF,TGTGCCACCAGCAGAGATTTCATACGGAGGGATAGCAATCAGCCCCAGCATTTT
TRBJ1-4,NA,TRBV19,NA,CASTKLNGEKLFF,TGTGCCAGTACCAAACTTAATGGTGAAAAACTGTTTTTT
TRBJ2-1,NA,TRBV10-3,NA,CAISRERRVCLYNEQFF,TGTGCCATCAGTCGAGAGAGACGGGTGTGCCTTTACAATGAGCAGTTCTTC
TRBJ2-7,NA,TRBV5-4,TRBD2,CASTVTSGRFTGSSYEQYF,TGTGCCAGCACCGTGACTAGCGGGAGATTTACGGGCAGCTCCTACGAGCAGTACTTC
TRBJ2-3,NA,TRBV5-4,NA,CASSLSGTDTQYF,TGTGCCAGCAGCTTATCAGGGACAGATACGCAGTATTTT
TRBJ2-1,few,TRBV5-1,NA,CASGYRRQSGTPTHNEQFF,TGCGCCAGCGGTTACAGAAGACAATCCGGGACTCCCACCCACAATGAGCAGTTCTTC
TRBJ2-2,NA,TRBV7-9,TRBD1,CASSLVQGVDFGELFF,TGTGCCAGCAGCTTAGTCCAGGGGGTTGACTTCGGGGAGCTGTTTTTT
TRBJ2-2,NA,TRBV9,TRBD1,CASSVEGTVNTGELFF,TGTGCCAGCAGCGTAGAGGGGACAGTAAACACCGGGGAGCTGTTTTTT
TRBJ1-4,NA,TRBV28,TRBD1,CASSDAGTGDEKLFF,TGTGCCAGCAGTGATGCCGGGACAGGGGATGAAAAACTGTTTTTT
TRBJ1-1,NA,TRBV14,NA,CATAREGSTEAFF,TGTGCCACCGCGCGGGAAGGGAGCACTGAAGCTTTCTTT
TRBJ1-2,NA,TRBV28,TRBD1,CASSLGTLTGEGYGYTF,TGTGCCAGCAGTTTAGGGACTCTGACAGGGGAGGGCTATGGCTACACCTTC
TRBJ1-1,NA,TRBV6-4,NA,CASRSAGTGNTEAFF,TGTGCCAGCAGATCCGCCGGGACTGGGAACACTGAAGCTTTCTTT
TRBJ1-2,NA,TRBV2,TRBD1,CASSGGTGGPRDTF,TGTGCCAGCAGTGGCGGGACAGGGGGCCCTCGAGACACCTTC
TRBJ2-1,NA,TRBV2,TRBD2,CASNPLAGDSSYNEQFF,TGTGCCAGCAACCCACTAGCGGGAGACTCTTCATACAATGAGCAGTTCTTC
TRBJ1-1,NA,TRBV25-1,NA,CASRLGESTEAFF,TGTGCCAGCAGGTTAGGGGAAAGCACTGAAGCTTTCTTT
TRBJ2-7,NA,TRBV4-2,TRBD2,CASSQGGGGGYEQYF,TGTGCCAGCAGCCAAGGAGGCGGCGGGGGCTACGAGCAGTACTTC
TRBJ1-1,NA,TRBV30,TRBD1,CAWRQGERNTEAFF,TGTGCCTGGAGGCAGGGGGAGAGGAACACTGAAGCTTTCTTT
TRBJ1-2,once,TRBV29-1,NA,CSAWGANYGYTF,TGCAGCGCTTGGGGGGCTAACTATGGCTACACCTTC